A single T cell receptor beta chain is shown here with its context. The CDR3 covers 14 residues. Trimming stripped 4 bases from V and 6 bases from J, with 16 bases between. Germline-derived CDR1 and CDR2 are SGHRS and YFSETQ. Healthy controls were blood donor buffy coats. Method: immunoSEQ multiplex PCR; TCRdb's copy keeps in-frame clones and lacks some. The sample carries about 33,000 clones, approximately 74% recorded once. The entry originates in a study of STAT5B mutations in CD4+ large granular lymphocyte leukemia. This sequence originates from a human donor in good health. The J gene is TRBJ1-1, the V gene TRBV5-1; unclear D gene. What was sequenced was CD4+ T cells from blood buffy coats. The CDR3 nucleotides read TGCGCCAGCAGCCCGGCGATGACGGGGTCTGAAGCTTTCTTT. This translates into CASSPAMTGSEAFF. Supplemented by reference TRBV5-1 and TRBJ1-1, the full variable domain reads KAGVTQTPRYLIKTRGQQVTLSCSPISGHRSVSWYQQTPGQGLQFLFEYFSETQRNKGNFPGRFSGRQFSNSRSEMNVSTLELGDSALYLCASSPAMTGSEAFFGQGTRLTVV.